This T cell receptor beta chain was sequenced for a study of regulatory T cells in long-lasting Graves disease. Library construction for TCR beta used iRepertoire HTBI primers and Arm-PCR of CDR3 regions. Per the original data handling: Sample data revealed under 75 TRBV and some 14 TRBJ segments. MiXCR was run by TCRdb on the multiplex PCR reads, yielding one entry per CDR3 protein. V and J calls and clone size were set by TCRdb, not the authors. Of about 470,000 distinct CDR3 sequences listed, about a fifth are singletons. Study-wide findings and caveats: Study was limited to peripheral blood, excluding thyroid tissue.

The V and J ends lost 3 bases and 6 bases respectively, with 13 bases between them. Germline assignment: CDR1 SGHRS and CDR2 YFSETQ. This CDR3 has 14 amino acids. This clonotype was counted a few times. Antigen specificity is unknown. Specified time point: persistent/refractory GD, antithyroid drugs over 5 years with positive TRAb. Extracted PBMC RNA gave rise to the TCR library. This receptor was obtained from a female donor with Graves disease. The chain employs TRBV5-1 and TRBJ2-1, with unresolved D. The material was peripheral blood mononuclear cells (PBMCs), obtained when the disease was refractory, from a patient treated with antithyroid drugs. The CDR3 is CASSSTLLGNEQFF. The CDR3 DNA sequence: TGCGCCAGCAGCTCGACATTGCTGGGCAATGAGCAGTTCTTC.